This TCR beta chain was recovered during a study of cytotoxic CD8 clonotypes in ibrutinib-treated CLL. Findings and limits, study-wide: At the start, clonality exceeded age-matched healthy donors and followed circulating CD8+ T-cell counts.

Germline V gene sequence: CDR1 SGHAT, CDR2 FQNNGV. This CDR3 has 15 amino acids. Germline trimming cut 5 bases from V and 4 bases from J; bases unmatched to any gene: 4. The protocol was immunoSEQ multiplex PCR, while the TCRdb copy is restricted to in-frame clones and leaves out a portion. Of about 310,000 clones in the sample, roughly 80% were seen once. Of note for this clone: The antigen is undetermined.

The rearrangement links TRBV11-2 to TRBJ2-2; 10 nucleotides agree with TRBD2. The receptor was derived from a human donor with chronic lymphocytic leukemia. The starting material was PBMCs, obtained before ibrutinib treatment. The CDR3 protein is CASSLAGVGTGELFF. CDR3 DNA sequence: TGTGCCAGCAGCCTAGCGGGAGTGGGCACCGGGGAGCTGTTTTTT. The full variable domain, completed using reference TRBV11-2 and TRBJ2-2, is EAGVAQSPRYKIIEKRQSVAFWCNPISGHATLYWYQQILGQGPKLLIQFQNNGVVDDSQLPKDRFSAERLKGVDSTLKIQPAKLEDSAVYLCASSLAGVGTGELFFGEGSRLTVL.